Listed here are 12 T cell receptor beta chains from one sample, sequenced in a study of blood T cell repertoires in COVID-19. Generated by immunoSEQ multiplex PCR, the TCRdb table keeps only in-frame clones and is missing some. The sample carries about 330,000 clones, 70% to 90% recorded once. The sequenced sample consisted of PBMCs or T cells enriched from blood (not recorded which). Receptors originate from a woman younger than 45 who had recovered from COVID-19.

The chain links TRBV10-3 to TRBJ2-7; TRBD1 is a possible D gene (6 bases). V was clipped by 10 bases and J by 0 bases, with 19 bases between them. Germline CDR1 ENHRY, CDR2 SYGVKD. CDR3 length: 15 residues. Here the CDR3 DNA reads TGTGCCACGAGCACGACAGGTGGGGCCTCCTACGAGCAGTACTTC. Translated, it gives CATSTTGGASYEQYF.

The genes are TRBV7-5 and TRBJ2-1; no DNA check was done on the table's D call, TRBD2. TRBV7-5 is classified as a pseudogene. The CDR3 sequence is 16 residues long. CDR3 sequence reads: CVRSLVGRGGHNEQFF. CDR3 sequence (DNA): TGTGTCAGAAGCTTAGTTGGGCGGGGGGGACACAATGAGCAGTTCTTC.

This clone was observed a few times. This chain links TRBV5-1 with TRBJ1-6; 8 bases map to TRBD1. Germline V CDR1 and CDR2: SGHRS, YFSETQ. CDR3 length: 15 residues. With 4 bases clipped from V and 5 bases from J, the junction kept 5 bases outside the gene matches. CDR3 sequence (DNA): TGCGCCAGCAGCGGAGGGGACAGGAATAATTCACCCCTCCACTTT. Protein: CASSGGDRNNSPLHF.

Only one count was recorded for this clone. The gene calls are TRBV5-8 and TRBJ1-5; 7 bases match TRBD1. Trimming took 2 bases from V and 5 from J; bases not matched to a gene: 7. This CDR3 contains 15 residues. The V gene's germline CDR1 is SGHTS and CDR2 YDEGEE. The CDR3 nucleotides are TGTGCCAGCAGCTTAGGGACAGTAGCCGATCAGCCCCAGCATTTT. Its translation: CASSLGTVADQPQHF.

The genes are TRBV5-8 and TRBJ1-4, with D possibly being TRBD1 (6 bases). This CDR3 spans 15 amino acids. Germline loops: CDR1 SGHTS, CDR2 YDEGEE. Trimming cost V 2 bases and J 10 bases, with 18 bases left between them. The CDR3 DNA is TGTGCCAGCAGCTTAAGAGAGGCGGGGGCGCGAAAACTGTTTTTT. Its translation: CASSLREAGARKLFF.

This chain joins TRBV4-1 and TRBJ2-4; D is uncertain. Trimming shortened V by 0 bases and J by 0 bases, and 12 bases separated the two germline ends. Germline values: CDR1 MGHRA, CDR2 YSYEKL. This CDR3 contains 17 residues. As DNA, the CDR3 is TGCGCCAGCAGCCAAGATAAAGCTGCCTTAGCCAAAAACATTCAGTACTTC. Encoded protein: CASSQDKAALAKNIQYF.

This clone was seen a handful of times. The chain has TRBV2 and TRBJ2-7; possibly TRBD1 for D (5 bases). The germline V and J ends were trimmed by 3 bases and 4 bases, with 13 bases remaining between them. CDR3 size: 14 residues. The V gene's germline CDR1 is SNHLY and CDR2 FYNNEI. The DNA of the CDR3 is TGTGCCAGCAGTGATGCAGGGATAAAATACGAGCAGTACTTC. It translates to CASSDAGIKYEQYF.

The chain couples TRBV5-1 to TRBJ2-3; TRBD1 might be the D (6 bases). This CDR3 comprises 19 residues. V was shortened by 3 bases and J by 1 base, with 24 bases between the two germline ends. Germline V gene lookup returns CDR1 SGHRS and CDR2 YFSETQ. The CDR3 DNA is TGCGCCAGCAGCTCCCGTCCTTATACAGGGTCGTGGGGCACAGATACGCAGTATTTT. This sequence encodes CASSSRPYTGSWGTDTQYF. Based on the CDR3 plus reference TRBV5-1 and TRBJ2-3, the full variable domain is KAGVTQTPRYLIKTRGQQVTLSCSPISGHRSVSWYQQTPGQGLQFLFEYFSETQRNKGNFPGRFSGRQFSNSRSEMNVSTLELGDSALYLCASSSRPYTGSWGTDTQYFGPGTRLTVL.

The CDR3 here is CASSTAGLGNQPQHF. The CDR3 DNA sequence: TGTGCCAGCAGCACGGCGGGACTAGGTAACCAGCCCCAGCATTTT. The chain combines TRBV5-6 with TRBJ1-5, with D possibly TRBD1 on 5 matching bases. The CDR3 is 15 amino acids. Trimming shortened V by 4 bases and J by 7 bases, and 18 bases separated the two germline ends. CDR1 is SGHDT and CDR2 is YYEEEE in the germline V gene.

The chain couples TRBV28 to TRBJ1-2; D is possibly TRBD1 (5 bases). The CDR3 sequence is 16 residues long. Trimming took off 0 bases at V and 4 bases at J, with 15 bases between the two ends. CDR1 is MDHEN and CDR2 is SYDVKM in the germline V gene. The CDR3 nucleotides read TGTGCCAGCAGTTTATGGAAATCGGACAAGCTCTATGGCTACACCTTC. Protein: CASSLWKSDKLYGYTF.

J is TRBJ1-1 and V is TRBV14, with D unclear. The V and J ends lost 0 bases and 0 bases respectively, with 14 bases between them. CDR1 is SGHDN, CDR2 FVKESK, per germline. This CDR3 contains 17 residues. In DNA form, the CDR3 reads TGTGCCAGCAGCCAAGATCTAGGCCAGCTTATGAACACTGAAGCTTTCTTT. Its translation is CASSQDLGQLMNTEAFF.

The chain has TRBV10-3 and TRBJ1-2; D remains ambiguous. Germline loops: CDR1 ENHRY, CDR2 SYGVKD. The CDR3 runs 14 residues. V lost 3 bases, J lost 0 bases, and 8 bases lay in between. CDR3 bases: TGTGCCATCAGTGAAACTCTCACTAACTATGGCTACACCTTC. Translating gives CAISETLTNYGYTF.